There are a few counts of the clone carrying this TCR beta chain. As yet, its antigen is unknown. This sample is drawn from a study of beta chain features in type 1 diabetes. V was pared by 4 bases and J by 2 bases, with 9 bases of the junction left unmatched. Per the germline V gene, CDR1 is LGHNA and CDR2 is YNFKEQ. This CDR3 has 16 residues. Study-wide results and limits: There was a moderate but significant shortening of TCRB CDR3s in all four CD4+ subsets of Type 1 diabetes patients.

Every isolated RNA sample was fully reverse transcribed, so sequencing captured expressed TCRB transcripts. Sequencing used immunoSEQ multiplex PCR; TCRdb keeps in-frame clones, though not all of them. The sample has 300,000 to 350,000 clones, 7% to 10% seen once. V gene TRBV4-2 combines with J gene TRBJ2-5; TRBD2 matches 8 bases. The receptor was derived from a man aged 25 to 40 with type 1 diabetes. The sequenced sample consisted of central memory CD4+ T cells from blood. In nucleotides, the CDR3 is TGTGCCAGCAGCCCAACTAGCGGACCTACTCAAGAGACCCAGTACTTC. Translation gives CASSPTSGPTQETQYF.